Below, one T cell receptor (beta chain) is given with its context. Its antigen is not identified. This specimen belongs to a study of T cell responses to AZD1222 COVID-19 vaccine. Study in general: Analysis merged second doses at about 4 or about 12 weeks.

Study-wide results and limits: The study reported that nearly half of spike-specific TCRs target unmutated variant regions. Only after the peak T cell response were repertoires sampled. Females made up more of the donors, who were largely white British, and clonal diversity may have come out too low.

After removal of 2 bases from V and 2 bases from J, the junction contained 11 bases not matched to a gene. The CDR3 consists of 18 residues. Germline V gene data show CDR1 as PRHDT and CDR2 as FYEKMQ (reference sequence). Repertoires were generated with immunoSEQ multiplex PCR, while TCRdb's copy carries only in-frame clones and drops some. Of around 100,000 clones in the sample, 90% were seen once. The sample was peripheral blood, taken on day 0 of AZD1222 vaccination. The chain links TRBV13 to TRBJ2-3; TRBD1 agrees at 9 bases. This receptor was identified in an adult in good health. The CDR3 sequence: CASSLYYRTGDHTDTQYF. CDR3 sequence (DNA): TGTGCCAGCAGCTTATATTACCGGACAGGGGACCACACAGATACGCAGTATTTT.